This T cell receptor beta chain was sequenced for a study of blood T cell repertoires in COVID-19. Looking at the study overall: From the United States, Italy and Spain came samples of acute and convalescent COVID-19. PBMCs, B-cell-depleted T cells, or T cells provided the cDNA or gDNA that made up the material.

It was during active infection that Seattle patients were enrolled and then longitudinally followed. In the source study's methods: Reference gene primer amplification gave nucleated cell count estimates. Profiling relied on immunoSEQ multiplex PCR, and the TCRdb table lists in-frame clones only, not all of them. V, J and clone size were drawn from that table, and D and trimming were deduced from the DNA. This table holds 190,000 or so clones, roughly 80% found once. The TCR originated in a man aged 55 to 69 with COVID-19, enrolled during active disease. The sequenced sample was peripheral blood.

CDR3 region: CASSPTGLQTQYF. The CDR3 bases are TGTGCCAGCAGCCCAACAGGGTTACAGACCCAGTACTTC. V gene TRBV14 combines with J gene TRBJ2-5; the D gene is possibly TRBD1 (6 bases). V was pared by 4 bases and J by 6 bases, with 12 bases between. Germline V lookup: CDR1 SGHDN, CDR2 FVKESK. This CDR3 is built from 13 residues.